This T cell receptor (beta chain) was sequenced during a study of blood T cell repertoires in COVID-19 (dated by TCRdb to the early 2020s). For the study in its entirety: Collaborator samples came from the United States, Italy and Spain and covered acute and convalescent phases of COVID-19. The material from the prospective study consisted of cDNA or gDNA derived from T cells, B-cell-depleted T cells, or PBMCs. Subjects who had been exposed to COVID-19, were actively infected with it, or had recovered from it provided the deeply sampled blood TCRbeta repertoires that made up the dataset. The repertoires were released in a freely available public database intended as a resource for research on the immune response to SARS-CoV-2. The samples were drawn from two sources: the first 160 participants of the ongoing ImmuneRACE study, and 1,000 to 1,500 subjects contributed by 6 global collaborators. The sample metadata nearly always contained a de-identified subject ID, COVID-19 status, age in years and sex. Where HLA class I and class II types were available, the types were taken from metadata supplied by the sample provider, not from assay-based typing. The research as a whole found: How much clinical and demographic metadata was included differed by source and by participant, and the metadata was provided uncurated.

Participants in the prospective study were aged about 18 to 95 years, lived in 24 United States geographic areas, and enrolled through a virtual design. In the prospective study, cohorts were assigned on the basis of participant-reported clinical history obtained from a screening survey and a study questionnaire. In the prospective study, whole blood, serum and a nasopharyngeal or oropharyngeal swab were collected from each participant by mobile phlebotomists. Over a roughly two-month period, participants in the prospective study had the option of providing additional blood draws and questionnaires. Prospective study blood samples were shipped either frozen or at room temperature before DNA extraction. In the case of this clone: Its antigen remains undetermined. Base-call qualities are not available, and no considerably larger clone is one nucleotide away.

TCRbeta CDR3 regions were amplified from genomic DNA using the immunoSEQ Assay, a bias-controlled multiplex PCR. Under the source paper's analysis protocol: The number of nucleated cells in each sample was estimated by amplification of reference gene primers within the assay. Sequence reads were collapsed and filtered to measure the absolute abundance of every unique TCRbeta CDR3 rearrangement. For each sample, productive Simpson clonality was calculated by taking the square root of Simpson's diversity index across productive rearrangements. Drawn from immuneACCESS, this table holds only the in-frame rearrangements with V and J called that TCRdb kept. Clones are partly lost; checked studies trace under half to an unresolved V gene and leave the rest unexplained. Clone size and V and J calls were adopted from that table, with D and trimming inferred from the DNA. The table for this sample lists roughly 68,000 clones; approximately 81% of them were counted only once. Clones ranked in the top ten supply 3% to 4.5% of the sample.

The sequenced sample was PBMCs or T cells enriched from blood (not recorded which). The clonotype comes from a woman in her 40s with acute COVID-19.

The bases read TGTGCCAGCAGCTTGCTGCTAGCTCCCGGGGAGCTGTTTTTT. This encodes CASSLLLAPGELFF. Here the chain combines TRBV5-4 and TRBJ2-2; the D gene is perhaps TRBD2, from 5 matching bases. The CDR3 spans 14 residues, from the cysteine through the phenylalanine. Only CDR3 DNA remains: 42 bases, in frame from the first base. V sheds 1 base and J sheds 6 bases, leaving 10 bases between their ends. As encoded in the germline V gene (reference sequence), CDR1 is SGHNT while CDR2 is YYREEE.